Reported below is one T cell receptor beta chain. As yet, its antigen is unknown. The data are from a study of PD-L1 blockade in urothelial cancer. About the study: Beginning around 2014, patients received atezolizumab, given as 1,200 mg intravenously every 3 weeks.

The study's findings and limits: Expansion of tumor-associated blood clones at 3 weeks was greater in durable-benefit patients.

The time point denotes: pretreatment peripheral blood. The method was immunoSEQ multiplex PCR; TCRdb's version includes in-frame clones alone and lacks a portion of them. The sample holds 49,000 or so clones, more than 65% seen once. The receptor's source is a man aged 65 to 79 with urothelial cancer. This material consisted of PBMCs, taken around atezolizumab (anti-PD-L1) treatment.

Here the CDR3 DNA reads TGTGCCACCGGACAGGGGGCGAACAATGAGCAGTTCTTC. It codes for CATGQGANNEQFF. V is TRBV11-2 and J is TRBJ2-1; TRBD1 matches 11 bases. J lost 5 bases, V lost 10 bases, and 4 bases had no gene match. This CDR3 contains 13 residues. CDR1 and CDR2 (germline): SGHAT, FQNNGV.